This T cell receptor (beta chain) is from a study of blood T cell repertoires in COVID-19. About the research overall: Specimens from acute and convalescent COVID-19 originated in the United States, Italy and Spain. Sources were T cells, B-cell-depleted T cells, or PBMCs; the material itself was cDNA or gDNA.

During active infection, Seattle patients enrolled and were then monitored through disease. The CDR3 runs 15 residues. The germline CDR1 and CDR2 sequences are SGHNT and YYREEE (reference sequence). J gave up 2 bases and V 4 bases, and 5 bases lay outside the gene matches. How the authors handled the data: For nucleated cells, counts were estimated from reference gene primer amplification. Produced via immunoSEQ multiplex PCR; TCRdb's table is partial and in-frame only. That table supplies the V and J calls and clone size; D and trimming were determined from the DNA. The repertoire holds 350,000 or so clones, with about 87% as singletons.

The sequence derives from a woman younger than 45 with COVID-19, enrolled during active disease. This chain connects TRBV5-4 to TRBJ2-1; 8 bases line up with TRBD1. Source material: peripheral blood. The CDR3 DNA follows: TGTGCCAGCAGCCCGGGACAGGCAACCTACAATGAGCAGTTCTTC. It is translated as CASSPGQATYNEQFF.